Shown below are 11 T cell receptor beta chains from a single sample sequenced in a study of T cell responses to AZD1222 COVID-19 vaccine. Profiled with immunoSEQ multiplex PCR; TCRdb holds only in-frame clones, not every one. The sample shows 120,000 or so clones, about nine tenths of them seen only once. The source was peripheral blood, collected on day 0 of AZD1222 vaccination. These receptors originate from an adult in good health.

The chain combines TRBV5-6 with TRBJ2-7, with D maybe TRBD2 (6 bases). Germline lookup yields CDR1 SGHDT and CDR2 YYEEEE. There are 17 residues in the CDR3. V was trimmed by 4 bases and J by 3 bases, leaving 23 bases between them. This CDR3 reads CASSPRVLNGSIYEQYF. CDR3 in DNA: TGTGCCAGCAGCCCGAGGGTTCTGAACGGGAGCATCTACGAGCAGTACTTC.

The chain links TRBV7-8 to TRBJ1-5, with D unclear. Germline V gene sequence: CDR1 SGHVS, CDR2 FQNEAQ. The V end lost 5 bases, the J end lost 3 bases, and 5 bases lay between the germline ends. CDR3 length equals 12 residues. In DNA form, the CDR3 reads TGTGCCAGCAGCGGGGTCAATCAGCCCCAGCATTTT. It specifies CASSGVNQPQHF.

This clone showed up just once. This rearrangement joins TRBV19 to TRBJ2-5, with D perhaps TRBD2 (6 bases). The CDR3 sequence is 16 residues long. The germline V gene encodes CDR1 LNHDA and CDR2 SQIVND (reference sequence). With 7 bases removed from V and 1 base from J, the gap between germline ends came to 19 bases. The CDR3 spells CASTEGWGGVQETQYF. The CDR3 DNA reads TGTGCCAGTACCGAAGGCTGGGGCGGGGTCCAAGAGACCCAGTACTTC.

This clone came up once. The genes are TRBV24-1 and TRBJ1-1; TRBD1 is a possible D gene (6 bases). The CDR3 covers 14 residues. V lost 3 bases and J 5 bases, leaving 12 bases between the germline ends. The germline gives CDR1 KGHDR, CDR2 SFDVKD. The CDR3 reads CATSDRGGTTEAFF. DNA of the CDR3: TGTGCCACCAGTGATCGCGGGGGCACGACTGAAGCTTTCTTT.

The chain links TRBV4-1 to TRBJ2-4, with 8 bases fitting TRBD2. Germline loops: CDR1 MGHRA, CDR2 YSYEKL. CDR3 size: 15 residues. V shed 0 bases and J 5 bases; nucleotides not matched to a gene: 3. The CDR3 region is CASSQDPGGENIQYF. The CDR3 coding sequence is TGCGCCAGCAGCCAAGATCCCGGGGGGGAAAACATTCAGTACTTC.

The chain couples TRBV15 to TRBJ2-1; D ambiguous. Trimming shortened V by 3 bases and J by 10 bases, and 10 bases separated the two germline ends. The CDR3 has 12 amino acids. Germline V lookup: CDR1 LNHNV, CDR2 YYDKDF (reference sequence). Here the CDR3 DNA reads TGTGCCACCAGCAGGCCCTTCGGGGAGCAGTTCTTC. This translates into CATSRPFGEQFF.

This clone was recorded a few times. The chain recombines TRBV15 with TRBJ1-2; 8 positions match TRBD1. The CDR3 spans 15 residues. V gave up 4 bases and J gave up 3 bases; unmatched junction bases: 7. Germline-derived CDR1 and CDR2 are LNHNV and YYDKDF (reference sequence). The CDR3 DNA sequence: TGTGCCACCAGCACTGGCAGGGGGCGAGACTATGGCTACACCTTC. It encodes CATSTGRGRDYGYTF.

The genes are TRBV10-1 and TRBJ2-3, with D possibly being TRBD1 or TRBD2 (5 bases each). V shed 0 bases and J shed 1 base, with 11 bases lying between them. The germline CDR1 and CDR2 sequences are WNHNN and SYGVQD (reference sequence). This CDR3 contains 16 residues. CDR3 DNA sequence: TGCGCCAGCAGTGAGTCCAGGGAGTGGGGCACAGATACGCAGTATTTT. It specifies CASSESREWGTDTQYF.

This chain uses TRBV4-3 with TRBJ1-4, with D possibly being TRBD1 (6 bases). V lost 3 bases, J lost 5 bases, and 13 bases lay in between. In germline, CDR1 is LGHNA, CDR2 YSLEER. The CDR3 runs 15 residues. The CDR3 DNA is TGCGCCAGCAGCCAGGAGGGAAGGGGGAATGAAAAACTGTTTTTT. Protein product: CASSQEGRGNEKLFF.

V is TRBV14 and J is TRBJ2-1; tentative D call: TRBD1 (5 bases). The CDR3 extends over 17 amino acids. V was trimmed by 1 base and J by 3 bases, leaving 16 bases between them. From germline, CDR1 is SGHDN and CDR2 FVKESK. CDR3 sequence: CASSQAQGHSFYNEQFF. The CDR3 DNA sequence: TGTGCCAGCAGCCAAGCGCAGGGTCATAGCTTCTACAATGAGCAGTTCTTC.

The rearrangement links TRBV5-5 to TRBJ1-4; 7 bases agree with TRBD1. Germline assignment: CDR1 SGHKS and CDR2 YYEKEE (reference sequence). The CDR3 has 16 amino acids. Germline trimming cut 0 bases from V and 8 bases from J; bases unmatched to any gene: 10. Written as DNA, the CDR3 is TGTGCCAGCAGCTTGGCTTCCGGGACAGTACAAGAAAAACTGTTTTTT. Residues: CASSLASGTVQEKLFF.